This T cell receptor delta chain was documented in a study of gamma-delta T cells after stem cell transplantation. TCRdb reprocessed the RT-PCR reads through CATT. This sample has about 11,000 delta-chain clones, with approximately 37% found just once. J lost 10 bases, V lost 0 bases, and 10 bases had no gene match. The CDR3 length is 14 residues. Germline CDR1 TVYSNPD, CDR2 GDNSRS (reference sequence). The V gene is TRDV3, the J gene TRDJ1; the match to TRDD3 covers 11 bases. The source of this sequence is a human donor. It is not recorded whose cells these are; they may come from a transplant donor. The specimen was gamma-delta T cells. Here the CDR3 DNA reads TGTGCCTTTAGAGGAGTACTGGGGGATAGAGGACTCATCTTT. This sequence encodes CAFRGVLGDRGLIF. The whole variable domain, filled in from reference TRDV3 and TRDJ1, reads CDKVTQSSPDQTVASGSEVVLLCTYDTVYSNPDLFWYRIRPDYSFQFVFYGDNSRSEGADFTQGRFSVKHILTQKAFHLVISPVRTEDSATYYCAFRGVLGDRGLIFGKGTRVTVEP.